This T cell receptor (beta chain) emerged from a study of blood T cell repertoires in COVID-19. Overall study: Spain, Italy and the United States supplied samples that represented acute and convalescent COVID-19. From T cells, B-cell-depleted T cells, or PBMCs came the material, which was cDNA or gDNA.

The CDR3 has 14 amino acids. The V gene's germline CDR1 is MNHEY and CDR2 SVGEGT. V was trimmed by 5 bases and J by 10 bases, leaving 18 bases between them. Per the study methods: Estimates of nucleated cell counts were drawn from the amplification of reference gene primers. Using immunoSEQ multiplex PCR, the repertoire was profiled, and TCRdb retains in-frame clones only, with some absent. Clonal size and the V and J genes are those of that table, whereas D and trimming came from the DNA. The data show about 330,000 clones, roughly 88% seen once. This sequence joins TRBV6-2 or TRBV6-3 and TRBJ2-1; tentative D call: TRBD2 (6 bases). This receptor was obtained from a woman aged 50 to 60 with active or convalescent COVID-19. The sequencing input was peripheral blood. CDR3 loop: CASSTPGLRREQFF. The CDR3, as DNA: TGTGCCAGCAGTACCCCGGGACTCCGTAGGGAGCAGTTCTTC.